The present entry profiles one T cell receptor beta chain with its context. The CDR3 has 15 amino acids. Unmatched junction bases numbered 8, after V lost 7 bases and J lost 7 bases. Germline CDR1 is LNHDA and CDR2 is SQIVND (reference sequence). The data were taken from a study of CD8 T cells in Susac syndrome. Random-hexamer reverse transcription was applied to about 0.5 to 1 ug RNA. Across 54 Vbeta and 13 Jbeta, TCR beta CDR3 was amplified with immunoSEQ multiplex PCR. TCRdb called the immunoSEQ multiplex PCR reads again in MiXCR, with one record for every CDR3 protein. The sample consists of roughly 86,000 distinct CDR3 sequences, roughly 96% of them appearing once.

The TCR comes from a human donor with Susac syndrome. Sample: CD8+ T cells from PBMCs. V is TRBV19 and J is TRBJ1-5; 12 bases match TRBD1. Here the CDR3 reads CASTDLGQGAQPQHF. CDR3 nucleotides: TGTGCCAGTACCGACTTGGGACAGGGGGCCCAGCCCCAGCATTTT.